This T cell receptor beta chain comes out of a study of sequential checkpoint blockade in melanoma. The V gene's germline CDR1 is SGHRS and CDR2 YFSETQ. Between the trimmed V and J ends, which lost 6 bases and 3 bases, there was a span of 16 bases. This CDR3 has 14 residues. The assay was immunoSEQ multiplex PCR, and TCRdb's table has in-frame clones only and misses some. The data contain approximately 8,800 clones, approximately 54% of them singletons. Treatment of the sample: randomized to nivolumab then ipilimumab (arm A) or the reverse (arm B). J is TRBJ2-7 and V is TRBV5-1; D perhaps matches TRBD2 (6 bases). The sequences come from CD8+ T cells sorted from blood (inferred from file names), collected from a patient given nivolumab and ipilimumab in sequence. The TCR sequence derives from a human donor with melanoma. CDR3 region: CASKFGAGFYEQYF. The CDR3 nucleotides are TGCGCCAGCAAATTTGGGGCGGGATTCTACGAGCAGTACTTC.